Following are 9 T cell receptor beta chains from one sample sequenced in a study of blood T cell repertoires in COVID-19 (dated by TCRdb to about 2020). Preparation of the library involved the immunoSEQ multiplex PCR assay. The table was pulled from immuneACCESS by TCRdb, which kept in-frame rearrangements only. Such tables lose some clones; where checked, under half of the loss comes from unresolved V genes, and the rest has no known cause. The sample profile shows about 79,000 clones; around 88% of them were found once. More than 11% of the sample is taken by the ten largest. Material for sequencing was peripheral blood. The receptors originated from a man aged 65 to 85 with active or convalescent COVID-19.

In nucleotides, the CDR3 is TGCGCCAGCAGCTTACGGGCAGGGGGACGCGAGACCCAGTACTTC. Its protein product is CASSLRAGGRETQYF. The rearrangement uses TRBV5-1 and TRBJ2-5; 7 positions agree with TRBD1. V was pared by 2 bases and J by 5 bases, with 9 bases of the junction left unmatched. CDR3 size: 15 residues. Germline V CDR1 and CDR2: SGHRS, YFSETQ.

The chain recombines TRBV15 with TRBJ2-1; weak D call: TRBD2 (6 bases). The germline V and J ends were trimmed by 0 bases and 0 bases, with 21 bases remaining between them. The CDR3 covers 20 residues. Germline V lookup: CDR1 LNHNV, CDR2 YYDKDF (reference sequence). The CDR3 protein is CATSRDQGLNPQSSYNEQFF. CDR3 DNA: TGTGCCACCAGCAGAGACCAAGGACTAAATCCCCAGAGCTCCTACAATGAGCAGTTCTTC.

The J gene is TRBJ2-2, the V gene TRBV19; 12 nucleotides agree with TRBD1. Germline trimming cut 4 bases from V and 5 bases from J; bases unmatched to any gene: 11. The V gene's germline CDR1 is LNHDA and CDR2 SQIVND (reference sequence). There are 18 residues in the CDR3. The CDR3 DNA reads TGTGCCAGTAGTAATAGACCGGGACAGGGGGCAAGGACCGGGGAGCTGTTTTTT. This sequence encodes CASSNRPGQGARTGELFF. Filled out from reference TRBV19 and TRBJ2-2, the complete variable domain reads DGGITQSPKYLFRKEGQNVTLSCEQNLNHDAMYWYRQDPGQGLRLIYYSQIVNDFQKGDIAEGYSVSREKKESFPLTVTSAQKNPTAFYLCASSNRPGQGARTGELFFGEGSRLTVL.

A single count supports this clone. The chain recombines TRBV6-2 or TRBV6-3 with TRBJ1-3; unclear D gene. Trimming stripped 3 bases from V and 2 bases from J, with 2 bases between. The CDR3 contains 12 residues. CDR1 is MNHEY, CDR2 SVGEGT, per germline. The CDR3 DNA reads as TGTGCCAGCAGTTATACTGGAAACACCATATATTTT. It translates to CASSYTGNTIYF.

The chain joins TRBV23-1 to TRBJ2-1; 10 bases are shared with TRBD2. TRBV23-1 is treated as an ORF (open reading frame) with a function not yet certain. The CDR3 extends over 21 amino acids. The junction had 15 bases not matched to a gene; V was cut back by 0 bases and J by 1 base. CDR3 DNA sequence: TGCGCCAGCAGTCAATCTGGAGCTAGCGGGAGTTTATTACGGTCCTACAATGAGCAGTTCTTC. Translating gives CASSQSGASGSLLRSYNEQFF.

The rearrangement joins TRBV27 to TRBJ1-4; 8 nucleotides line up with TRBD1. Trimming took 5 bases from V and 5 from J; bases not matched to a gene: 10. The CDR3 has 16 residues. CDR1 MNHEY and CDR2 SMNVEV come from the germline V gene (reference sequence). The CDR3 here is CASSTHRGGENEKLFF. DNA for the CDR3: TGTGCCAGCAGTACCCACAGGGGGGGAGAAAATGAAAAACTGTTTTTT.

J is TRBJ2-7 and V is TRBV5-1, with 9 bases fitting TRBD1. The J segment lost 5 bases and the V segment lost 4 bases, leaving 7 bases of the junction unmatched. The CDR3 spans 14 residues. Germline V gene data show CDR1 as SGHRS and CDR2 as YFSETQ. CDR3 sequence: CASSTGTGLDEQYF. The CDR3 DNA sequence: TGCGCCAGCAGCACGGGGACAGGGTTGGACGAGCAGTACTTC.

The CDR3 reads CASSLTYRGSQETQYF. In DNA, the CDR3 is TGTGCCAGCAGCTTAACGTACAGGGGGTCCCAAGAGACCCAGTACTTC. The rearrangement joins TRBV7-3 to TRBJ2-5; 8 nucleotides align to TRBD1. The CDR3 contains 16 residues. Trimming removed 0 bases from V and 1 base from J; junction bases left unmatched: 4. The germline V gene has CDR1 SGHTA and CDR2 FQGTGA.

The chain joins TRBV29-1 to TRBJ2-1; 13 bases align to TRBD2. J was trimmed by 8 bases and V by 6 bases; bases with no gene match: 10. The CDR3 extends over 15 amino acids. Germline assignment: CDR1 SQVTM and CDR2 ANQGSEA. This CDR3 is CSVPGGTSGIHEQFF. The CDR3 nucleotides are TGCAGCGTACCCGGTGGGACTAGCGGGATACATGAGCAGTTCTTC.